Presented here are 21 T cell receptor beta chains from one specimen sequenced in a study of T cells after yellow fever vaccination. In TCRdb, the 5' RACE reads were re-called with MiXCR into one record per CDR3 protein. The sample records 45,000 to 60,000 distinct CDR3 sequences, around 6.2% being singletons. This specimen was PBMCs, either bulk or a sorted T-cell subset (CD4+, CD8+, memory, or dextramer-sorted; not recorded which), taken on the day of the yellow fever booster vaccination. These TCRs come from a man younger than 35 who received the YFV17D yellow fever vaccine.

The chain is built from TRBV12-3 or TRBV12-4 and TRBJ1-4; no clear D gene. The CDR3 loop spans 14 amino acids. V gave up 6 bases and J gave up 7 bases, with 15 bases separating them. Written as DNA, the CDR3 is TGTGCCAGCAGCCTGAACGTAGCGGCTGAAAAACTGTTTTTT. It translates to CASSLNVAAEKLFF.

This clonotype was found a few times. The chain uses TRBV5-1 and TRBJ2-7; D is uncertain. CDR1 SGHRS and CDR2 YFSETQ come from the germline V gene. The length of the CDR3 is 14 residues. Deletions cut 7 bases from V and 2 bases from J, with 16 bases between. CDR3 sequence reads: CASWADGSTYEQYF. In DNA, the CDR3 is TGCGCCAGCTGGGCTGATGGATCTACCTACGAGCAGTACTTC.

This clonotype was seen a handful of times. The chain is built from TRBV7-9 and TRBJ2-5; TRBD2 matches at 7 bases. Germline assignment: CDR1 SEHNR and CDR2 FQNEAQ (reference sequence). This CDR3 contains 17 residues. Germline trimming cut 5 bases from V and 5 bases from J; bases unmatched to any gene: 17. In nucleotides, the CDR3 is TGTGCCAGCAGCCCGCGACTAGCCCTAAGCCCTCGGGAGACCCAGTACTTC. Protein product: CASSPRLALSPRETQYF.

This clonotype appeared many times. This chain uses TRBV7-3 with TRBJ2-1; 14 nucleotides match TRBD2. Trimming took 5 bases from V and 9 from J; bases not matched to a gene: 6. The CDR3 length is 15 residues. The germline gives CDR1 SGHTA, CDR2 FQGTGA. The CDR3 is CASSPRLAGGPEQFF. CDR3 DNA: TGTGCCAGCAGCCCCCGACTAGCGGGGGGGCCTGAGCAGTTCTTC.

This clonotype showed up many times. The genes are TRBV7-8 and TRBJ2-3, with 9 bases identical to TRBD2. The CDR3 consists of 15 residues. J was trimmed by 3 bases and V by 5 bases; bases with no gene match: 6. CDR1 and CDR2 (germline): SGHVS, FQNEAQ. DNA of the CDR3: TGTGCCAGCAGCAGGGGACTAGCCGAGACAGATACGCAGTATTTT. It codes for CASSRGLAETDTQYF.

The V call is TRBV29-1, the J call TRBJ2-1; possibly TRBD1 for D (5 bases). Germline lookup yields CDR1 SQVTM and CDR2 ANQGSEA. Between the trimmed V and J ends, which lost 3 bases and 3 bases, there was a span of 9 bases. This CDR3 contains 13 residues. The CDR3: CSVDKGIYNEQFF. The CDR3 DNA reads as TGCAGCGTTGATAAGGGGATCTACAATGAGCAGTTCTTC.

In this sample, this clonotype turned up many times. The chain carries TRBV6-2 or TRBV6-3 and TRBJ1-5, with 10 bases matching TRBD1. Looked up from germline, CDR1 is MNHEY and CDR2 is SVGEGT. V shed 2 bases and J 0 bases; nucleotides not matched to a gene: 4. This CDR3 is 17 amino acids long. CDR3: CASSYEDRGHSNQPQHF. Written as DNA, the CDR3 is TGTGCCAGCAGTTACGAAGACAGGGGGCATAGCAATCAGCCCCAGCATTTT.

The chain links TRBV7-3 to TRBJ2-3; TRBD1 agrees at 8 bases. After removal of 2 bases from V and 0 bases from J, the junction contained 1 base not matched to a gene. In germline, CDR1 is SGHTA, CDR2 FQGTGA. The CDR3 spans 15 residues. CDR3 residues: CASSLGDRSTDTQYF. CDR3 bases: TGTGCCAGCAGCTTAGGGGACAGGAGCACAGATACGCAGTATTTT.

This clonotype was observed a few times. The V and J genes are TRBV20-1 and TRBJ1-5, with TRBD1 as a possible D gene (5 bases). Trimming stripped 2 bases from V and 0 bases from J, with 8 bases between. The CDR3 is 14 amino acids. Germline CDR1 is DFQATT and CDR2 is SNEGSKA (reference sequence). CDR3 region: CSARSTVSNQPQHF. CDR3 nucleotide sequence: TGCAGTGCTAGATCGACAGTTAGCAATCAGCCCCAGCATTTT.

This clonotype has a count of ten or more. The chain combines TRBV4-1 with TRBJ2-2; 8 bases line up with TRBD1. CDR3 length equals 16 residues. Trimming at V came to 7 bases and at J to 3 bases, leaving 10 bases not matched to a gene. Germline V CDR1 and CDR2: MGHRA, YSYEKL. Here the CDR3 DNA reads TGCGCCAGCAAAAAGGGCAGGGGGCTTGACACCGGGGAGCTGTTTTTT. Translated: CASKKGRGLDTGELFF.

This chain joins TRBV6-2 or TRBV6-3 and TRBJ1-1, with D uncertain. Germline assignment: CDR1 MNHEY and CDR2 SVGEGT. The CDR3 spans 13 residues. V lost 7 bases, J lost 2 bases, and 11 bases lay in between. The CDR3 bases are TGTGCCAGCAAGCCAGGCTATAACACTGAAGCTTTCTTT. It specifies CASKPGYNTEAFF.

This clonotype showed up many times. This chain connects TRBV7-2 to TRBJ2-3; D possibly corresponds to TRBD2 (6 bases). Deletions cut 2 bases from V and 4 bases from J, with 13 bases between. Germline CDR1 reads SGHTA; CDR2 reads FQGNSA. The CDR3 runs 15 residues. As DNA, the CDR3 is TGTGCCAGCAGCTTATATCTGGGAGGTCCAGATACGCAGTATTTT. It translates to CASSLYLGGPDTQYF.

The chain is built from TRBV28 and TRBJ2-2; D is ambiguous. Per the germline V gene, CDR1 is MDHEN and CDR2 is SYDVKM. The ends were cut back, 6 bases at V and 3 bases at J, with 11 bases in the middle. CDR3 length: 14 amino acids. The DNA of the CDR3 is TGTGCCAGCAGATTTGGACCTTACACCGGGGAGCTGTTTTTT. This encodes CASRFGPYTGELFF.

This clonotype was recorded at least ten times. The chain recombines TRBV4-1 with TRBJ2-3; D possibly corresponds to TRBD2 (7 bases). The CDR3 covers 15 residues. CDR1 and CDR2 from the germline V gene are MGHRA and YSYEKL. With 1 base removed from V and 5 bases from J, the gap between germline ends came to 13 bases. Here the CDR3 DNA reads TGCGCCAGCAGCCAAGTGGGGGGGCTGGGAGATACGCAGTATTTT. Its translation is CASSQVGGLGDTQYF.

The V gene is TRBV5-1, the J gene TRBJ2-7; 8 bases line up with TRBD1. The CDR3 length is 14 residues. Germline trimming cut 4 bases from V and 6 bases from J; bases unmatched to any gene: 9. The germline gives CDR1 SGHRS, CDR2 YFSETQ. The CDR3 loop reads CASSLTGAYGEQYF. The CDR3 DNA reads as TGCGCCAGCAGCCTGACAGGGGCTTACGGCGAGCAGTACTTC.

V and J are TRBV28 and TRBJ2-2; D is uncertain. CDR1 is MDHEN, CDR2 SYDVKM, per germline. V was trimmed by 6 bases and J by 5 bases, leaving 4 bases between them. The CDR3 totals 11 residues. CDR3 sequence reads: CASSITGELFF. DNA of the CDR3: TGTGCCAGCAGCATAACCGGGGAGCTGTTTTTT.

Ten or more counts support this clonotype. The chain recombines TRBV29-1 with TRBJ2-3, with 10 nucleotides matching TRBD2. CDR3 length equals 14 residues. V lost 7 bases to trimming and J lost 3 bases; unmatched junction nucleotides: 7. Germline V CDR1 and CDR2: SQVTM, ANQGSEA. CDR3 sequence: CSDTSGGETDTQYF. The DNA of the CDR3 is TGCAGCGATACAAGCGGGGGGGAAACAGATACGCAGTATTTT.

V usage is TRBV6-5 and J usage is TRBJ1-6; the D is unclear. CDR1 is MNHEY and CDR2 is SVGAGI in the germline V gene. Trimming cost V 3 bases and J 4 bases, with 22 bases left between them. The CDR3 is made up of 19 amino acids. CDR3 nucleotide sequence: TGTGCCAGCAGTTATAGCACCTGGGCAGGTAGTGGGTATAATTCACCCCTCCACTTT. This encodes CASSYSTWAGSGYNSPLHF.

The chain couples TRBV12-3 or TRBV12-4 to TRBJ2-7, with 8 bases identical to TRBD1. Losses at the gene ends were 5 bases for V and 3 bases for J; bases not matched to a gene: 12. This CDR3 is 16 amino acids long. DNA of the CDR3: TGTGCCAGCAGTCTCCCATGGCGAACAGGGGGCTACGAGCAGTACTTC. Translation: CASSLPWRTGGYEQYF.

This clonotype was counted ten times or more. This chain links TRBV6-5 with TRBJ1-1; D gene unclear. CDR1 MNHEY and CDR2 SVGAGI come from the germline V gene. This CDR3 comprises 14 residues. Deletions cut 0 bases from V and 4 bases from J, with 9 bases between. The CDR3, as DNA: TGTGCCAGCAGTTACTCAGGTTACGGCACTGAAGCTTTCTTT. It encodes CASSYSGYGTEAFF.

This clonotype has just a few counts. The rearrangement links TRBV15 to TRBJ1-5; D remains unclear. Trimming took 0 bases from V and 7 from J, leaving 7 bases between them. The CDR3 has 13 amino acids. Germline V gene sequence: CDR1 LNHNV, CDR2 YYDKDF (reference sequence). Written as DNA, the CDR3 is TGTGCCACCAGCAGAGATAGATGGCAGCCCCAGCATTTT. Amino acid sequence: CATSRDRWQPQHF.